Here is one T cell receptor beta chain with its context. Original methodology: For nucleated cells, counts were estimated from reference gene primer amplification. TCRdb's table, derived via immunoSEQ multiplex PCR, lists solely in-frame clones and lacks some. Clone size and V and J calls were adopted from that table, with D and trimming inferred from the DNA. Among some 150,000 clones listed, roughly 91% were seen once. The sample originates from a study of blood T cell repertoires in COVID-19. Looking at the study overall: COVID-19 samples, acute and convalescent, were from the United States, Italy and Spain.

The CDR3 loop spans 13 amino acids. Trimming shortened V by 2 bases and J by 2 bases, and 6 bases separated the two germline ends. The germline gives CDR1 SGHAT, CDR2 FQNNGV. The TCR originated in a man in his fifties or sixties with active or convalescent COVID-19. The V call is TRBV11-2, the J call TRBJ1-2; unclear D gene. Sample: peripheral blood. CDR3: CASSLFQNYGYTF. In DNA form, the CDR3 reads TGTGCCAGCAGCTTATTCCAAAACTATGGCTACACCTTC.